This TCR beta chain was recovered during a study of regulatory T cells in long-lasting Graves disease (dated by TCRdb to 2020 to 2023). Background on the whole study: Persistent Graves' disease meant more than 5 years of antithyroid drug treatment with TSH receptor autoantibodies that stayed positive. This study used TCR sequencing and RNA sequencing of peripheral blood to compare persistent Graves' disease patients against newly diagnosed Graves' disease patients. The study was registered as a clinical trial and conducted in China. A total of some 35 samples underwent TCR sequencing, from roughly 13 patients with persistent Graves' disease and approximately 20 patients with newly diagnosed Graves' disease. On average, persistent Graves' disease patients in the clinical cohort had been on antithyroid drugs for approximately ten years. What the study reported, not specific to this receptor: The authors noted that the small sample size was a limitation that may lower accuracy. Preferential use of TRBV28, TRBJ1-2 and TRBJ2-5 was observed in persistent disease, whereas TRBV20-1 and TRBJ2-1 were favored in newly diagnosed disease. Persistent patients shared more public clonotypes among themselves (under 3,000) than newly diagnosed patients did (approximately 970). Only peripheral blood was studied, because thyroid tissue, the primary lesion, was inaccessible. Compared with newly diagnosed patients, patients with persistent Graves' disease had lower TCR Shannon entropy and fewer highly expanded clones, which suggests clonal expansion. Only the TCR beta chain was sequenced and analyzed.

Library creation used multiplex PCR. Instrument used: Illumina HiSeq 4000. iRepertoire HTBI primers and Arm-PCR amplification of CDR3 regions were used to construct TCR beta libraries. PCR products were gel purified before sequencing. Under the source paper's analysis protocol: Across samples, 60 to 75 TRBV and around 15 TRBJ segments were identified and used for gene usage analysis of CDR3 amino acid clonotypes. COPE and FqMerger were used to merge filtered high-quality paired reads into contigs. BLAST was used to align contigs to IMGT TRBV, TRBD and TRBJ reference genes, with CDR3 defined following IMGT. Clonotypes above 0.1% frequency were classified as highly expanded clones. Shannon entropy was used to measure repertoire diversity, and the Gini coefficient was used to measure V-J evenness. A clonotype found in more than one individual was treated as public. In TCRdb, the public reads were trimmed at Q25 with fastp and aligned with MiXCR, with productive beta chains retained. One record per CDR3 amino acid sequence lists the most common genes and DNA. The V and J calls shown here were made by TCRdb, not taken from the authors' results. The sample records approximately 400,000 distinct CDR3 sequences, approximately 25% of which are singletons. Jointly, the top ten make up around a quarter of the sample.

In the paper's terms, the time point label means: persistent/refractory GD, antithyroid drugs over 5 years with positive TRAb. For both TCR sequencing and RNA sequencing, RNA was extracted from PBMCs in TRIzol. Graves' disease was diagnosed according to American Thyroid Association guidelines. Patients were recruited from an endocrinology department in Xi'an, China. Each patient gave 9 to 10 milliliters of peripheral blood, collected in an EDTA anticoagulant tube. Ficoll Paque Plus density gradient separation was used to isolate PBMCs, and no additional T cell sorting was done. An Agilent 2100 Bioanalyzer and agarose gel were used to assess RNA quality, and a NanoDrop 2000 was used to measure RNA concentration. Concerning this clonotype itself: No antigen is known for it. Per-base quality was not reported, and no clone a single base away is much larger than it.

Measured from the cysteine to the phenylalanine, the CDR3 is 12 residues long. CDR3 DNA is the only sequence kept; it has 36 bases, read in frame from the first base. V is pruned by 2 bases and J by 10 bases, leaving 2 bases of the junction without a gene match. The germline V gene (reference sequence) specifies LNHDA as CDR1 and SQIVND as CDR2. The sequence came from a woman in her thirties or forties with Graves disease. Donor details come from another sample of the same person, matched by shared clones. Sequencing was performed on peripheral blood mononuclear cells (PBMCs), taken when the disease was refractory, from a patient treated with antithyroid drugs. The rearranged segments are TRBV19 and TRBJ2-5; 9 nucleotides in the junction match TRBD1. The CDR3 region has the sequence CASSITGGGQYF. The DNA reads TGTGCCAGTAGTATAACAGGGGGCGGCCAGTACTTC. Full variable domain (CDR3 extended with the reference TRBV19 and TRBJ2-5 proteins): DGGITQSPKYLFRKEGQNVTLSCEQNLNHDAMYWYRQDPGQGLRLIYYSQIVNDFQKGDIAEGYSVSREKKESFPLTVTSAQKNPTAFYLCASSITGGGQYFGPGTRLLVL.